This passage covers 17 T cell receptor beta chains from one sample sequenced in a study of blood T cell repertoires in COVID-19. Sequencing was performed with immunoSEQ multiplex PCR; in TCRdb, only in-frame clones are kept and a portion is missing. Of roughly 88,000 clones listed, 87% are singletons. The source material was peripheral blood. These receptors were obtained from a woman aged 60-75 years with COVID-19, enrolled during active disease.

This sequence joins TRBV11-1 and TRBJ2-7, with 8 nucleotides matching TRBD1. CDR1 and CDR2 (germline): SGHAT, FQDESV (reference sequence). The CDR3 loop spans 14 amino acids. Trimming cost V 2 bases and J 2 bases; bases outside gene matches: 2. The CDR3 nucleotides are TGTGCCAGCAGCTTACAACAGGGGGCCTACGAGCAGTACTTC. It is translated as CASSLQQGAYEQYF.

The CDR3, as DNA: TGTGCCAGCAGCTTAGGTAGACTCGGGGAGCTGTTTTTT. It yields the protein CASSLGRLGELFF. This chain connects TRBV7-2 to TRBJ2-2; no clear D. The CDR3 loop spans 13 amino acids. Germline V gives CDR1 SGHTA, CDR2 FQGNSA. Trimming cost V 1 base and J 7 bases, with 7 bases left between them.

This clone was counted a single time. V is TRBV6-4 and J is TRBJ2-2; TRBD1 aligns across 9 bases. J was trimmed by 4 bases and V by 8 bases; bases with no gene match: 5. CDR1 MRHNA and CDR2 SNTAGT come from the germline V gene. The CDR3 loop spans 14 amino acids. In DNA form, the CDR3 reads TGTGCCAGCGCACAACAGGGGGCCACCGGGGAGCTGTTTTTT. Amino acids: CASAQQGATGELFF.

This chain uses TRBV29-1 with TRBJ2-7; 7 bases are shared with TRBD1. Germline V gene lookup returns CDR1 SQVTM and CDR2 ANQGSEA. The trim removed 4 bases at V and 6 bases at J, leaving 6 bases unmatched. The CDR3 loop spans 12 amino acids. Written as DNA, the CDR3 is TGCAGCGTTGGACAGGGACCGGCCGAGCAGTACTTC. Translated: CSVGQGPAEQYF.

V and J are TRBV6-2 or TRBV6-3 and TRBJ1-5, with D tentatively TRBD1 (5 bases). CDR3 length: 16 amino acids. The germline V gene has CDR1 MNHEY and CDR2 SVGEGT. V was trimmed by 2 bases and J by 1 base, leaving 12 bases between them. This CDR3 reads CASSYLGVVSNQPQHF. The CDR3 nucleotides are TGTGCCAGCAGTTACCTAGGGGTGGTCAGCAATCAGCCCCAGCATTTT.

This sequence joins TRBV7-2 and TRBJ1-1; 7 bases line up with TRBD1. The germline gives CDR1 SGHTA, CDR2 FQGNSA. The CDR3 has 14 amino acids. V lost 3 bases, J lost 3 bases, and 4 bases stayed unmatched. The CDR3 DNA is TGTGCCAGCAGCTTTGCGACAGGGCACACTGAAGCTTTCTTT. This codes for CASSFATGHTEAFF. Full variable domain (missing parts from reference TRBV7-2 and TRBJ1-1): GAGVSQSPSNKVTEKGKDVELRCDPISGHTALYWYRQSLGQGLEFLIYFQGNSAPDKSGLPSDRFSAERTGGSVSTLTIQRTQQEDSAVYLCASSFATGHTEAFFGQGTRLTVV.

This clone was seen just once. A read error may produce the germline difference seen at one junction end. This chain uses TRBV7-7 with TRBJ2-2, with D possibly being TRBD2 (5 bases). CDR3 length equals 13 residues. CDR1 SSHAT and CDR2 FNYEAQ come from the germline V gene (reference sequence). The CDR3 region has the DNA TGTGCTAGCAGCTTAGATCGGGGTGGGGAGCTGTTTTTT. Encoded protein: CASSLDRGGELFF.

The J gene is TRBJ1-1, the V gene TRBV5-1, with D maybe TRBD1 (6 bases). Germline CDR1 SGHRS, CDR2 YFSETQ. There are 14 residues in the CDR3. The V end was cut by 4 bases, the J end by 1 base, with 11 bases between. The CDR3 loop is CASSPTTGNTEAFF. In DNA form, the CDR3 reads TGCGCCAGCAGCCCTACGACAGGGAACACTGAAGCTTTCTTT.

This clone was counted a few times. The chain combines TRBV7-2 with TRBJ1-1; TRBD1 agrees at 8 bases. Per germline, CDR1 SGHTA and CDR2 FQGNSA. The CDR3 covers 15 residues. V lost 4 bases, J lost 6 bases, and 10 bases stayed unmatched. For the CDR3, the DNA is TGTGCCAGCAGCTACGACAGGGGCTCGGCCGCTGAAGCTTTCTTT. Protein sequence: CASSYDRGSAAEAFF.

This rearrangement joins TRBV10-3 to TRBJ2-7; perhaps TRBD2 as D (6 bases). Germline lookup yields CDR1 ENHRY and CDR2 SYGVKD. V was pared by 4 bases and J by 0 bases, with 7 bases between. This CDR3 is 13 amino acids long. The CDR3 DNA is TGTGCCATCAGTGCGGGACTCTCCTACGAGCAGTACTTC. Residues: CAISAGLSYEQYF.

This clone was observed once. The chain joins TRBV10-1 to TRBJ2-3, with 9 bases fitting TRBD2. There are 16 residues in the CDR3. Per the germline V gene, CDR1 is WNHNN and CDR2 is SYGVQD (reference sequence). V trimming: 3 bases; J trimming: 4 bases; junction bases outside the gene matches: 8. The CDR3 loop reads CASSDGSGGHPDTQYF. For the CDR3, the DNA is TGCGCCAGCAGTGATGGAAGCGGGGGGCATCCAGATACGCAGTATTTT.

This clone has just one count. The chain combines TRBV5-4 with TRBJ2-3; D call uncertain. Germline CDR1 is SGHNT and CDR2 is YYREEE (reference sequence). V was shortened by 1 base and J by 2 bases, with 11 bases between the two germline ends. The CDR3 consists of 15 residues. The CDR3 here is CASSLFLGFTDTQYF. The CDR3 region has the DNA TGTGCCAGCAGCTTGTTTTTGGGCTTCACAGATACGCAGTATTTT.

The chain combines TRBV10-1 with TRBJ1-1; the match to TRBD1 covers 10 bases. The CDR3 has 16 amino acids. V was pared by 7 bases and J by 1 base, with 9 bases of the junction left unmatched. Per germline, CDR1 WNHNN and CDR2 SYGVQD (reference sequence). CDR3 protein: CASTPGQGPANTEAFF. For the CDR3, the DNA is TGCGCCAGCACTCCGGGACAGGGGCCGGCGAACACTGAAGCTTTCTTT.

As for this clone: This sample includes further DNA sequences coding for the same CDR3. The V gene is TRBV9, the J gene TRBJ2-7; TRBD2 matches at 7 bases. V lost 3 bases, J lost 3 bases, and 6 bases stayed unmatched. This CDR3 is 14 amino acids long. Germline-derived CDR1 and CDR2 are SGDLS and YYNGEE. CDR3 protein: CASSAGGGGYEQYF. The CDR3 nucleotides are TGTGCCAGCAGCGCGGGCGGGGGAGGCTACGAGCAGTACTTC.

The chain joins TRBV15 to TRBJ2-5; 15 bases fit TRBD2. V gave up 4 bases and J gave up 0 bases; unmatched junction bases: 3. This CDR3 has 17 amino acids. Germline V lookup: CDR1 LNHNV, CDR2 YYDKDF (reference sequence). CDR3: CATSTGTSGGNQETQYF. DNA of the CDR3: TGTGCCACCAGCACCGGGACTAGCGGGGGGAACCAAGAGACCCAGTACTTC.

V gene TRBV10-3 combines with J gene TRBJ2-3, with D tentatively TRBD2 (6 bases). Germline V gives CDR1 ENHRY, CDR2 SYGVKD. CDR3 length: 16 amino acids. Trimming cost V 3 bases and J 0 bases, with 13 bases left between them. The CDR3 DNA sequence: TGTGCCATCAGTGAAGGAACTGGAGGGAGCACAGATACGCAGTATTTT. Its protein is CAISEGTGGSTDTQYF.

CDR3 DNA: TGTGCCAGCAGTCCAGTAGCGGGGGGTGTAGAGACCCAGTACTTC. Translated, it gives CASSPVAGGVETQYF. The rearrangement joins TRBV6-5 to TRBJ2-5; 10 nucleotides match TRBD2. The CDR3 has 15 amino acids. Germline trimming cut 5 bases from V and 4 bases from J; bases unmatched to any gene: 7. CDR1 MNHEY and CDR2 SVGAGI come from the germline V gene.